A single sample gave rise to the 32 T cell receptor beta chains below, sequenced in a study of T cells in Graves' hyperthyroidism and ophthalmopathy. RNA transcripts served as the template for amplifying TCR beta CDR3 regions. First-round RT-PCR of the TCR CDR3 relied on the HTBI primer set. MiXCR, run by TCRdb on the multiplex PCR reads, gives a single entry per CDR3 protein. The table lists fewer than 450,000 distinct CDR3 sequences, roughly 18% of them singletons. Sequencing was carried out using blood. The receptors shown here come from a man younger than 30 with Graves' ophthalmopathy.

In its sample, this clonotype was seen many times. This chain uses TRBV27 with TRBJ2-7; the D is unclear. Between the trimmed V and J ends, which lost 0 bases and 6 bases, there was a span of 12 bases. Germline V CDR1 and CDR2: MNHEY, SMNVEV (reference sequence). This CDR3 spans 14 amino acids. In nucleotides, the CDR3 is TGTGCCAGCAGTTTATCCCCCTCTAGTGCCGAGCAGTACTTC. This codes for CASSLSPSSAEQYF.

The chain recombines TRBV18 with TRBJ1-2; the D is unclear. CDR3 length: 15 residues. The V gene's germline CDR1 is KGHSH and CDR2 LQKENI. The V end lost 2 bases, the J end lost 9 bases, and 19 bases lay between the germline ends. In DNA form, the CDR3 reads TGTGCCAGCTCACCAATGGGAGGGCAGGTCTACCGCTACACCTTC. The encoded protein is CASSPMGGQVYRYTF. Full variable domain (rest looked up from reference TRBV18 and TRBJ1-2): NAGVMQNPRHLVRRRGQEARLRCSPMKGHSHVYWYRQLPEEGLKFMVYLQKENIIDESGMPKERFSAEFPKEGPSILRIQQVVRGDSAAYFCASSPMGGQVYRYTFGSGTRLTVV.

This clonotype was counted many times. This rearrangement joins TRBV11-3 to TRBJ2-1; 7 bases fit TRBD1. CDR1 and CDR2 from the germline V gene are SGHNT and YENEEA. This CDR3 region has 15 residues. V shed 3 bases, J shed 4 bases, and the junction held 6 bases outside the gene matches. CDR3 in amino acids: CASSFARGPYNEQFF. In nucleotides, the CDR3 is TGTGCCAGCAGCTTTGCTAGGGGGCCTTACAATGAGCAGTTCTTC.

At least ten counts were recorded for this clonotype. The V gene is TRBV6-2 or TRBV6-3, the J gene TRBJ1-5; D not resolved. Germline lookup yields CDR1 MNHEY and CDR2 SVGEGT. V was pared by 2 bases and J by 2 bases, with 10 bases between. CDR3 length: 15 amino acids. CDR3 sequence reads: CASSYEWGGNQPQHF. Written as DNA, the CDR3 is TGTGCCAGCAGTTACGAATGGGGAGGCAATCAGCCCCAGCATTTT.

The V gene is TRBV7-3, the J gene TRBJ2-2; the match to TRBD2 covers 7 bases. Trimming cost V 5 bases and J 2 bases; bases outside gene matches: 8. Germline V gives CDR1 SGHTA, CDR2 FQGTGA. The length of the CDR3 is 16 residues. CDR3 DNA sequence: TGTGCCAGCAGCGAAACCGGGACTACCAACACCGGGGAGCTGTTTTTT. It is translated as CASSETGTTNTGELFF.

This clonotype was picked up many times. V gene TRBV3-1 combines with J gene TRBJ1-1; D gene uncertain. CDR1 is LGHDT, CDR2 YNNKEL, per germline (reference sequence). The CDR3 consists of 14 residues. Trimming took 4 bases from V and 3 from J, leaving 12 bases between them. In nucleotides, the CDR3 is TGTGCCAGCAGCCGCGGCGGCACTTACACTGAAGCTTTCTTT. Amino acids: CASSRGGTYTEAFF.

In this sample, this clonotype turned up many times. The V call is TRBV29-1, the J call TRBJ2-7, with TRBD2 as a possible D gene (5 bases). Germline lookup yields CDR1 SQVTM and CDR2 ANQGSEA. CDR3 size: 13 residues. Trimming stripped 1 base from V and 3 bases from J, with 10 bases between. In nucleotides, the CDR3 is TGCAGCGTTGAAGGAGGGCCGAACTACGAGCAGTACTTC. Translation gives CSVEGGPNYEQYF.

This clonotype showed up many times. The V and J genes are TRBV20-1 and TRBJ2-3; 8 nucleotides match TRBD2. Germline assignment: CDR1 DFQATT and CDR2 SNEGSKA (reference sequence). This CDR3 spans 16 amino acids. J was trimmed by 6 bases and V by 0 bases; bases with no gene match: 11. As DNA, the CDR3 is TGCAGTGCTAGAGATGGGCGAGCGGGGGAAGTCGATACGCAGTATTTT. It yields the protein CSARDGRAGEVDTQYF.

In its sample, this clonotype was seen many times. The J gene is TRBJ1-6, the V gene TRBV6-1; D gene uncertain. CDR1 is MNHNS, CDR2 SASEGT, per germline. This CDR3 comprises 13 residues. V was clipped by 4 bases and J by 4 bases, with 5 bases between them. Here the CDR3 DNA reads TGTGCCAGCAGTGCGCAATATAATTCACCCCTCCACTTT. Amino acids: CASSAQYNSPLHF.

A word on this clonotype: Given a much more abundant clone one base away, this may be a read error. The rearrangement joins TRBV15 to TRBJ1-5, with 8 bases fitting TRBD1. The V gene's germline CDR1 is LNHNV and CDR2 YYDKDF (reference sequence). The trim removed 3 bases at V and 4 bases at J, leaving 5 bases unmatched. This CDR3 spans 15 amino acids. The CDR3 here is CATSSRTGINQPQHF. CDR3 nucleotide sequence: TGTGCCACCAGCAGTCGGACAGGGATTAATCAGCCCCAGCATTTT.

This clonotype was detected many times. The V and J genes are TRBV6-2 or TRBV6-3 and TRBJ1-5; 9 bases map to TRBD1. Germline CDR1 reads MNHEY; CDR2 reads SVGEGT. There are 15 residues in the CDR3. The ends lost 2 bases at V and 6 bases at J; junction bases unmatched: 5. The CDR3 region has the DNA TGTGCCAGCAGTTACAGGGGACAGGGAAGTCAGCCCCAGCATTTT. This translates into CASSYRGQGSQPQHF.

This clonotype was detected many times. This chain links TRBV2 with TRBJ1-5, with 7 bases lining up with TRBD1. The CDR3 is 16 residues long. Germline CDR1 SNHLY, CDR2 FYNNEI. The ends lost 5 bases at V and 2 bases at J; junction bases unmatched: 9. The CDR3 is CASSPGTEVGNQPQHF. The CDR3, as DNA: TGTGCCAGCAGTCCCGGGACAGAGGTAGGCAATCAGCCCCAGCATTTT.

This clonotype has just a few counts. The chain has TRBV29-1 and TRBJ2-2; tentatively, D is TRBD2 (6 bases). The length of the CDR3 is 11 residues. The ends were cut back, 6 bases at V and 7 bases at J, with 9 bases in the middle. Germline assignment: CDR1 SQVTM and CDR2 ANQGSEA. CDR3 bases: TGCAGCGTCACGGGGGTCGGGGAGCTGTTTTTT. This gives the protein CSVTGVGELFF.

The chain has TRBV11-2 and TRBJ2-7; a weak D match, TRBD1 (6 bases). Germline CDR1 and CDR2: SGHAT and FQNNGV. CDR3 length equals 14 residues. The V and J ends lost 4 bases and 2 bases respectively, with 12 bases between them. The chain's CDR3 is CASSSPRGTYEQYF. As DNA, the CDR3 is TGTGCCAGCAGCTCTCCCAGGGGTACCTACGAGCAGTACTTC.

This clonotype was seen a few times. The chain couples TRBV5-1 to TRBJ2-2; no definite D call. Trimming took 4 bases from V and 4 from J, leaving 20 bases between them. This CDR3 spans 17 amino acids. Germline V gives CDR1 SGHRS, CDR2 YFSETQ. CDR3 protein: CASSPTSPGQTTGELFF. As DNA, the CDR3 is TGCGCCAGCAGCCCTACCTCCCCCGGGCAGACCACCGGGGAGCTGTTTTTT.

This clonotype was recorded at least ten times. This chain uses TRBV12-3 or TRBV12-4 with TRBJ1-1, with TRBD1 matching 12 bases. The V and J ends lost 5 bases and 4 bases, in that order; junction bases with no gene match: 11. This CDR3 has 17 amino acids. CDR3 sequence reads: CASSPGTGGLPSTEAFF. As DNA, the CDR3 is TGTGCCAGCAGTCCGGGGACAGGGGGCCTCCCTAGCACTGAAGCTTTCTTT.

This chain connects TRBV4-2 to TRBJ2-1; D not certain. This CDR3 region has 16 residues. The ends were cut back, 1 base at V and 0 bases at J, with 10 bases in the middle. The germline V gene has CDR1 LGHNA and CDR2 YNFKEQ. CDR3 nucleotide sequence: TGTGCCAGCAGCCAAGTCCTACCGAGCTCCTACAATGAGCAGTTCTTC. This gives the protein CASSQVLPSSYNEQFF.

This clonotype was observed a handful of times. The genes are TRBV15 and TRBJ2-4; D might be TRBD1 (5 bases). Trimming stripped 0 bases from V and 1 base from J, with 19 bases between. Germline V gene data show CDR1 as LNHNV and CDR2 as YYDKDF (reference sequence). The CDR3 runs to 19 residues. The CDR3 region is CATSREMKDIWSAKNIQYF. The CDR3 coding sequence is TGTGCCACCAGCAGAGAGATGAAGGACATTTGGAGTGCCAAAAACATTCAGTACTTC.

The gene calls are TRBV6-1 and TRBJ2-1; D possibly corresponds to TRBD2 (6 bases). Germline V gives CDR1 MNHNS, CDR2 SASEGT. The V gene lost 3 bases and the J gene lost 0 bases, with 9 bases spanning the gap. The length of the CDR3 is 15 residues. For the CDR3, the DNA is TGTGCCAGCAGTGACTTGACTAGCTCCTACAATGAGCAGTTCTTC. This codes for CASSDLTSSYNEQFF.

This clonotype was detected a few times. The chain joins TRBV7-2 to TRBJ2-3; D is undetermined. The CDR3 is 14 residues long. V dropped 5 bases and J dropped 2 bases, with 11 bases sitting between them. In germline, CDR1 is SGHTA, CDR2 FQGNSA. Here the CDR3 reads CASSVQHSTDTQYF. In nucleotides, the CDR3 is TGTGCCAGCAGCGTCCAGCATTCCACAGATACGCAGTATTTT.

This chain links TRBV27 with TRBJ2-3, with D possibly matching TRBD2 (6 bases). The CDR3 is 17 amino acids. Trimming removed 0 bases from V and 4 bases from J, with 17 bases in between. Germline V gives CDR1 MNHEY, CDR2 SMNVEV (reference sequence). CDR3 nucleotides: TGTGCCAGCAGTTTATCGGGTCTGGGCGGGGCTCCAGATACGCAGTATTTT. This encodes CASSLSGLGGAPDTQYF.

This sequence joins TRBV20-1 and TRBJ1-2, with TRBD1 matching over 8 bases. Germline loops: CDR1 DFQATT, CDR2 SNEGSKA (reference sequence). After removal of 5 bases from V and 5 bases from J, the junction contained 7 bases not matched to a gene. The CDR3 runs to 13 residues. The CDR3 sequence: CSARTGSEYGYTF. CDR3 bases: TGCAGTGCTCGGACAGGGTCAGAGTATGGCTACACCTTC.

This clonotype came up many times. The chain uses TRBV28 and TRBJ1-1; TRBD1 matches at 7 bases. J was trimmed by 5 bases and V by 4 bases; bases with no gene match: 16. Germline-derived CDR1 and CDR2 are MDHEN and SYDVKM. CDR3 length equals 17 residues. CDR3 coding DNA: TGTGCCAGCAGTTCTACCCCGGGGACAGCCGGTAAAACTGAAGCTTTCTTT. This encodes CASSSTPGTAGKTEAFF. The full variable domain, in which reference TRBV28 and TRBJ1-1 provide the parts outside the CDR3, is DVKVTQSSRYLVKRTGEKVFLECVQDMDHENMFWYRQDPGLGLRLIYFSYDVKMKEKGDIPEGYSVSREKKERFSLILESASTNQTSMYLCASSSTPGTAGKTEAFFGQGTRLTVV.

This clonotype was counted at least ten times. The CDR3 coding sequence is TGTGCCAGCAGGGGGCAGGGCACCTTAACTTTCTACGAGCAGTACTTC. Its protein product is CASRGQGTLTFYEQYF. The V and J genes are TRBV12-3 or TRBV12-4 and TRBJ2-7; maybe TRBD1 (5 bases). The V end was cut by 6 bases, the J end by 3 bases, with 21 bases between. The CDR3 is 16 amino acids.

The rearrangement uses TRBV9 and TRBJ2-1, with TRBD2 matching over 11 bases. CDR3 length: 18 amino acids. The junction had 15 bases not matched to a gene; V was cut back by 3 bases and J by 7 bases. In germline, CDR1 is SGDLS, CDR2 YYNGEE. This chain's CDR3 is CASSARAFTSGGLNEQFF. The CDR3 nucleotides are TGTGCCAGCAGCGCCCGGGCCTTTACTAGCGGGGGTCTAAATGAGCAGTTCTTC.

In its sample, this clonotype was seen many times. This rearrangement joins TRBV24-1 to TRBJ1-1; TRBD1 aligns across 7 bases. The length of the CDR3 is 15 residues. Germline V gives CDR1 KGHDR, CDR2 SFDVKD. J was trimmed by 1 base and V by 4 bases; bases with no gene match: 5. CDR3 loop: CATSETGRSNTEAFF. In DNA form, the CDR3 reads TGTGCCACCAGTGAGACAGGGCGGTCGAACACTGAAGCTTTCTTT.

V and J are TRBV28 and TRBJ1-6; no firm D call. Germline V lookup: CDR1 MDHEN, CDR2 SYDVKM. Between the trimmed V and J ends, which lost 8 bases and 8 bases, there was a span of 22 bases. This CDR3 has 16 amino acids. The CDR3 sequence: CASSTVERSPYSPLHF. The CDR3 DNA reads as TGTGCCAGCTCGACGGTGGAGAGGAGCCCCTATTCACCCCTCCACTTT.

This clonotype has only a few counts. The V and J genes are TRBV3-1 and TRBJ2-6; D possibly corresponds to TRBD1 (5 bases). This CDR3 comprises 16 residues. Looked up from germline, CDR1 is LGHDT and CDR2 is YNNKEL (reference sequence). Between the trimmed V and J ends, which lost 0 bases and 4 bases, there was a span of 10 bases. The CDR3 DNA follows: TGTGCCAGCAGCCAAGATCTGACAGCCGGGGCCAACGTCCTGACTTTC. It specifies CASSQDLTAGANVLTF. The whole variable domain, remainder taken from reference TRBV3-1 and TRBJ2-6, is DTAVSQTPKYLVTQMGNDKSIKCEQNLGHDTMYWYKQDSKKFLKIMFSYNNKELIINETVPNRFSPKSPDKAHLNLHINSLELGDSAVYFCASSQDLTAGANVLTFGAGSRLTVL.

The gene calls are TRBV7-6 and TRBJ2-2, with 7 bases matching TRBD1. The CDR3 totals 18 residues. Germline CDR1 is SGHVS and CDR2 is FNYEAQ. V dropped 2 bases and J dropped 5; count of bases not matched to a gene: 14. The CDR3 is CASSLRNFGTAQTGELFF. CDR3 bases: TGTGCCAGCAGCTTACGCAACTTTGGGACAGCCCAGACCGGGGAGCTGTTTTTT.

The chain joins TRBV7-9 to TRBJ2-1, with TRBD2 as a possible D gene (5 bases). Germline V gives CDR1 SEHNR, CDR2 FQNEAQ (reference sequence). The CDR3 loop spans 12 amino acids. Trimming removed 2 bases from V and 10 bases from J, with 9 bases in between. The CDR3: CASSLLGGEQFF. CDR3 DNA: TGTGCCAGCAGCTTATTGGGCGGGGAGCAGTTCTTC. Supplemented by reference TRBV7-9 and TRBJ2-1, the full variable domain reads DTGVSQNPRHKITKRGQNVTFRCDPISEHNRLYWYRQTLGQGPEFLTYFQNEAQLEKSRLLSDRFSAERPKGSFSTLEIQRTEQGDSAMYLCASSLLGGEQFFGPGTRLTVL.

The chain links TRBV12-3 or TRBV12-4 to TRBJ2-3, with 8 bases aligning to TRBD2. J was trimmed by 4 bases and V by 6 bases; bases with no gene match: 6. This CDR3 has 14 residues. The DNA of the CDR3 is TGTGCCAGCAGCCCGGGGGGGCCGGCAGATACGCAGTATTTT. Translated, it gives CASSPGGPADTQYF.

A few counts support this clonotype. The rearrangement joins TRBV2 to TRBJ2-1; 10 positions match TRBD2. CDR3 length equals 15 residues. The junction had 7 bases not matched to a gene; V was cut back by 7 bases and J by 4 bases. The germline CDR1 and CDR2 sequences are SNHLY and FYNNEI. CDR3 in DNA: TGTGCCAGCAACCCTAGCGGGAGAGCGTACAATGAGCAGTTCTTC. Residues: CASNPSGRAYNEQFF.